This T cell receptor (beta chain) was sequenced for a study of cytomegalovirus exposure and HLA in healthy donors (dated by TCRdb to about 2017). In the study overall: According to an earlier analysis of several hundred of the donors, about 190 million T cells yielded roughly 100 million unique TCR beta sequences and less than 300 Gb of sequence data. An early release that covered roughly 600 HLA-typed donors contained around 300 gigabases of sequencing data and 85 million to 100 million unique TCR sequences. Of the 300 to 450 genotyped donors, more than 75% were placed in the genetic ancestry cluster associated with self-reported Caucasian donors. The study was designed to test whether signatures of past pathogen exposure could be identified by cataloging public T cell receptors. The study used immunosequencing to profile the T cell repertoires of 666 subjects and linked those repertoires to cytomegalovirus serostatus. Along with the approximately 650-subject first cohort, a separate validation cohort of over a hundred different subjects was used. High-throughput TCR immunosequencing, statistical association of individual TCRs with disease status, and machine learning were combined to predict cytomegalovirus infection status. A later analysis re-examined previously published TCR beta repertoires from over 500 donors and added high-resolution HLA genotyping to investigate patterns of TCR occurrence. In the later analysis, no new phenotypic data were used to find candidate immune exposures; instead, reliance was placed on TCR beta sequences and their occurrence across donors. In an earlier analysis of about 590 of the donors, high-throughput TCR beta sequencing was used to judge whether each TCR beta V gene segment behaved as functional or pseudogenic. Donor age, sex, ethnicity and CMV serostatus were compiled together with the repertoire data. Genome-wide SNP genotypes for about 65% of the roughly 670 donors were used in a later genetic analysis, which treated that subset as a discovery cohort. Every repertoire in the discovery cohort had been generated on one and the same sequencing platform. HLA typing included class I and class II loci at four-digit resolution. Typing coverage differed by locus: A, B, C, DRB1 and DQB1 were typed in about 620-640 donors, DQA1 in about 500, DPA1 in some 570, and DPB1 in 472. A handful of DR-DQ haplotypes were handled as single units for association and clustering because linkage in the cohort was strong. Among a few hundred genotyped donors of the cohort, an average of around 240,000 unique TCR beta nucleotide sequences were sequenced per donor, about a sixth of them non-productive.

Details on this clone: Which antigen it targets is not known. There are no base qualities to consult, and no much larger clone falls within one base.

Including cysteine and phenylalanine, the CDR3 has 15 amino acids. This entry keeps only the CDR3 DNA: 45 bases, framed from base 1. The germline V gene yields MNHNS for CDR1 and SASEGT for CDR2. The germline ends are 15 bases apart after V is trimmed by 6 bases and J by 1 base. Overall study outcomes, separate from this receptor: In the study, approximately 160 TCR beta chains were listed as associated with cytomegalovirus. The cohort was sequenced for TCR beta chains only, and without alpha or paired-chain data the features that could be detected were limited. In vitro tests confirmed that a few of the cytomegalovirus-associated TCR beta chains recognize cytomegalovirus antigens. In a later analysis, several top co-occurrence clusters were reported to appear linked to parvovirus B19, influenza, CMV and Epstein-Barr virus. Cytomegalovirus status was reported to be diagnosed by the classifier with high specificity and sensitivity in both the original and validation cohorts. A group of highly shared sequence variants was considered likely to be a technical artifact of the sequencing pipeline. Because the 87-base-pair reads could not distinguish some IMGT-functional V segments, including TRBV6-2 and TRBV6-3, those segments were excluded. In a later genetic analysis, a missense DCLRE1C variant was associated with V-gene and J-gene trimming of TCR beta chains, and the association was replicated in an independent cohort. Sequencing depth was assumed to be roughly uniform across donors in the presence/absence analyses, though that assumption may not hold. Broadly in line with IMGT annotations, most TCR beta V segments showed up in productive rearrangements about 90% or about 30% of the time in an earlier analysis of 450 to 600 of the donors. CMV serostatus was the only immune exposure information available for the cohort. Because counts were too low, about 15 rarely observed V segments, including chromosome 9 orphons, were left out of the earlier analysis of 500 to 650 of the donors. A later analysis found that most CMV-associated TCR beta chains appeared HLA-restricted, with HLA associations seemingly driven largely by CMV exposure. According to a later analysis, TCR association rates differed among HLA loci, with DRB1 alleles showing the most associated TCRs and HLA-C alleles showing the fewest. Most TCR sequences were seen in very few donors, while some public TCRs were found in many individuals. A further reported finding was that TCR beta sequences accurately predicted the HLA-A and HLA-B alleles for most subjects in the first cohort. In a later genetic analysis, fewer N-insertions in productive TCRs were reported among donors in an Asian-associated ancestry cluster than the approximately 670-donor mean. Because some donors lacked HLA typing at each locus, the association tests relied only on the typed subset. Correlated functional status among segregating V segments might be attributable to linkage disequilibrium, but an unknown experimental factor could not be ruled out. The authors suggested that the approach could potentially be extended to other disease states and immunological phenotypes. At a false discovery rate of 0.05, a later analysis linked around 17,000 TCR beta sequences to specific HLA alleles. When HLA alleles, especially DR and DQ, strongly co-occurred, TCR associations were difficult to assign to individual alleles. In a later analysis, HLA-associated TCR beta chains were found to be more clonally expanded and to have lower generation probabilities than equally common non-associated chains.

The cohort was made up of approximately 670 healthy bone marrow donors. Cohort members were all nominally healthy when sampled, although unrecorded immune exposures were likely present. The donor tested CMV seropositive, placing the donor among the 289 seropositive members of the cohort. Every donor gave a peripheral blood sample, and the peripheral blood mononuclear cells from that sample were used for TCR beta sequencing. The Qiagen DNeasy Blood Extraction Kit was used to extract genomic DNA from the blood cell samples. Library method: the immunoSEQ multiplex PCR assay. For the multiplex PCR, a mixture combining 60 forward primers for TCR Vbeta segments and 13 reverse primers for TCR Jbeta segments was used. The CDR3 region of rearranged TCR beta genes was amplified from genomic DNA by a multiplex PCR assay. The amplified TCR beta libraries were sequenced on the Illumina HiSeq System as 87-base-pair reads. The source study handled its data this way. A later analysis counted tens of millions of unique TCR beta chains across the 640 or so repertoires, and around 9.9 million of these chains were shared by at least two donors. To remove PCR and sequencing errors, raw reads were error-corrected and collapsed into unique sequences using a nearest-neighbor algorithm that merged closely related sequences. To assign V, D and J gene segments, CDR3 sequences were aligned to IMGT reference sequences. For a sequence to be retained, at least a six-nucleotide match to both a V gene segment and a J gene segment was required. A rearrangement counted as productive if the CDR3 had no stop codons and remained in frame with V and J, and every other rearrangement counted as non-productive. CDR3 was defined by IMGT convention, running from the second conserved V-encoded cysteine to the conserved J-encoded phenylalanine. The earlier analysis of more than 450 of the donors excluded sequences that lacked an unambiguous match to a single V gene segment. In an earlier analysis of around 600 of the donors, V segments were called functional above 56.7% productive rearrangements and were called segregating when the between-donor standard deviation exceeded 5%. A statistical classification framework was developed to diagnose cytomegalovirus status using the catalog of TCR beta chain sequences. In a later analysis, V and J genes were assigned by comparing TCR nucleotide sequences against IMGT/GENE-DB human TR gene sequences. Using the TCRdist pipeline, a later analysis assigned CDR3 sequences along with most-parsimonious VDJ recombination scenarios. In a later analysis, every TCR beta chain was defined by the combination of its CDR3 amino acid sequence and its V-gene family, and reads without a unique V-gene family were dropped. As a way to deal with suspected cross-contamination and a sequencing artifact, a later analysis dropped 450 to 600 nucleotide sequences that were highly shared and had low generation probability. A later analysis calculated a clonal expansion index for each public chain from normalized within-repertoire ranks of inferred template counts. In a later analysis, generation probabilities were computed using a VDJ recombination model fitted to out-of-frame rearrangements, and the results were checked against IGoR. In a later analysis, TCR-TCR, TCR-HLA and TCR-CMV co-occurrence was scored with hypergeometric tests, and a repertoire-size bias correction was applied to TCR pairs. False discovery rates were estimated in a later analysis by permuting HLA or CMV assignments 20 times. In a later analysis, co-occurring TCRs were grouped with DBSCAN, and TCRdist sequence similarity was added when clustering was performed within HLA-allele-positive subsets. For co-occurrence clustering, repertoires with fewer than 30,000 or more than 120,000 public chains were excluded, along with five repertoires with anomalous nucleotide sharing. As stored in TCRdb, this immuneACCESS dataset retains in-frame rearrangements with V and J assigned. A fraction of the clones does not appear; measured against another copy, unresolved V genes explain less than half of the discrepancy, and the remainder lacks a known reason. V, J and clone size are those of that table, while D and trimming were read from the DNA. The sample includes approximately 180,000 clones, with 70% to 80% observed a single time. Clones ranked in the top ten supply roughly 1.4% of the sample.

This chain joins TRBV6-1 to TRBJ1-1, with the D segment identity uncertain. The source of this sequence is a woman aged 25 to 39 in good health and CMV-seropositive. The sample consisted of PBMCs. The CDR3 protein sequence reads: CASRTAPRGNTEAFF. The DNA is TGTGCCAGCAGGACGGCCCCCCGAGGGAACACTGAAGCTTTCTTT.